Listed below are T cell receptor beta chains from one sample, sequenced in a study of graft-versus-host responses after intestinal transplantation. Their antigen targets remain unknown. Produced via immunoSEQ multiplex PCR; TCRdb's table is partial and in-frame only. Of about 130,000 clones detected, about nine tenths appear once; the ten largest clones hold about 0.18%. Sequencing used unstimulated CD4+ T cells sorted from spleen or lymph node cells, obtained before intestinal transplant. Receptors were obtained from a human donor who received an intestinal transplant. CDR3s include the opening cysteine and the closing phenylalanine or tryptophan. D genes are given only for firm matches. Size values are once, few and many counts, or a class for expanded clones, and some rows have none.

clone_size,d_call,v_call,j_call,cdr3_nt,cdr3_aa
NA,NA,TRBV28,TRBJ2-3,TGTGCCAGCAGTATCAGCACAGATACGCAGTATTTT,CASSISTDTQYF
NA,TRBD2,TRBV4-2,TRBJ2-5,TGTGCCAGCAGTCTATCAGCGGGAGAGGAGATCCAGTACTTC,CASSLSAGEEIQYF
NA,NA,TRBV5-1,TRBJ2-1,TGCGCCAGCAGCTTGAGTGTCAATGAGCAGTTCTTC,CASSLSVNEQFF
NA,TRBD2,TRBV14,TRBJ2-1,TGTGCCAGCAGCCATTTAGCGGGCCGCAATGAGCAGTTCTTC,CASSHLAGRNEQFF
NA,NA,TRBV14,TRBJ1-1,TGTGCCAGCAGCCCCGTCAGCCTCTTGAGGGGGGGCCTAGACGCTTTCTTT,CASSPVSLLRGGLDAFF
NA,NA,TRBV19,TRBJ2-2,TGTGCCAGTAGTACCCTGGGGAGGCAGGGAATTAACGGGGAGCTGTTTTTT,CASSTLGRQGINGELFF
NA,TRBD2,TRBV28,TRBJ2-1,TGTGCCACTCTCCCCGGGACTAGCGGGACCAATGAGCAGTTCTTC,CATLPGTSGTNEQFF
once,NA,TRBV11-3,TRBJ2-6,TGTGCCAGCAGCCCTGGAGGGGCGTTCTCTGGGGCCAACGTCCTGACTTTT,CASSPGGAFSGANVLTF
NA,TRBD2,TRBV5-1,TRBJ2-1,TGCGCCAGCAGCTTAGCGGGAGAGGGGTACAATGAGCAGTTCTTC,CASSLAGEGYNEQFF
NA,TRBD1,TRBV2,TRBJ1-6,TGTGCCAGCAGACAGGGGCTCGGATCACCCCTCCACTTT,CASRQGLGSPLHF